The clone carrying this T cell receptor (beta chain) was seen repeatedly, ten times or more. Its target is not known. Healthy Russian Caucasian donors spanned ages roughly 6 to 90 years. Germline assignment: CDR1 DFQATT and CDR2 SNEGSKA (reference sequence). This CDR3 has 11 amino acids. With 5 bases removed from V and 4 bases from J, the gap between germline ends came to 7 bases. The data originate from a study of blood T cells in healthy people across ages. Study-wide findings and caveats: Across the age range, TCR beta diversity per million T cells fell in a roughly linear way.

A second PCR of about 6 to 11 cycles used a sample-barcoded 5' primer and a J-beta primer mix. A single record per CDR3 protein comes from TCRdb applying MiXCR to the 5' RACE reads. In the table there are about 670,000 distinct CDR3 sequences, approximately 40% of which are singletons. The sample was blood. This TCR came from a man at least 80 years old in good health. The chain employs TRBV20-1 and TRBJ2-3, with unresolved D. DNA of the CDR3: TGCAGTGCTCAACGTGCAGATACGCAGTATTTT. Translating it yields CSAQRADTQYF.